This entry lists 29 T cell receptor beta chains sequenced from one sample in a study of cytomegalovirus exposure and HLA in healthy donors. The PCR employed 60 Vbeta primers together with 13 Jbeta primers. Sequencing used immunoSEQ multiplex PCR; TCRdb keeps in-frame clones, though not all of them. The sample includes around 130,000 clones, approximately 85% of them seen just once. The sequenced sample consisted of PBMCs. The source of these receptors is a woman in her 30s in good health and CMV-seropositive.

The chain combines TRBV2 with TRBJ1-6; D is ambiguous. Germline V gene lookup returns CDR1 SNHLY and CDR2 FYNNEI. This CDR3 is built from 13 residues. The V and J ends lost 4 bases and 10 bases respectively, with 11 bases between them. Written as DNA, the CDR3 is TGTGCCAGCAGTGGCCAGACTCGCTCACCCCTCCACTTT. Its translation is CASSGQTRSPLHF.

This sequence joins TRBV5-5 and TRBJ1-1; D may be TRBD1 (6 bases). CDR3 size: 14 residues. Germline-derived CDR1 and CDR2 are SGHKS and YYEKEE (reference sequence). Between the trimmed V and J ends, which lost 0 bases and 1 base, there was a span of 7 bases. CDR3 in DNA: TGTGCCAGCAGCTTGGACAGGGCGAACACTGAAGCTTTCTTT. The encoded protein is CASSLDRANTEAFF.

This clone was counted a few times. The chain couples TRBV5-1 to TRBJ1-3, with a possible D match to TRBD1 (5 bases). The CDR3 sequence is 15 residues long. V lost 0 bases to trimming and J lost 2 bases, with 9 bases between them. CDR1 is SGHRS, CDR2 YFSETQ, per germline. The CDR3 sequence: CASSLEKGAGNTIYF. DNA of the CDR3: TGCGCCAGCAGCTTGGAAAAAGGGGCTGGAAACACCATATATTTT.

The chain joins TRBV28 to TRBJ1-2; tentatively, D is TRBD1 (6 bases). CDR1 is MDHEN, CDR2 SYDVKM, per germline. The V end lost 3 bases, the J end lost 7 bases, and 18 bases lay between the germline ends. The CDR3 has 15 amino acids. CDR3 region: CASSFPPGRGGGYTF. In nucleotides, the CDR3 is TGTGCCAGCAGTTTCCCTCCGGGAAGGGGGGGTGGCTACACCTTC.

V usage is TRBV30 and J usage is TRBJ2-2; 7 bases are a match to TRBD1. V shed 7 bases and J 2 bases; nucleotides not matched to a gene: 4. The CDR3 length is 13 residues. The germline V gene encodes CDR1 GTSNPN and CDR2 SVGIG (reference sequence). The CDR3 loop reads CAFDRVNTGELFF. In nucleotides, the CDR3 is TGTGCCTTTGACAGGGTTAACACCGGGGAGCTGTTTTTT.

The V gene is TRBV6-6, the J gene TRBJ2-2, with D perhaps TRBD2 (6 bases). The germline gives CDR1 MNHNY, CDR2 SVGAGI (reference sequence). The CDR3 covers 13 residues. CDR3: CVTVRRVAGELFF. The CDR3 nucleotides are TGTGTGACCGTTAGGAGGGTAGCCGGGGAGCTGTTTTTT.

The chain employs TRBV2 and TRBJ2-2; TRBD1 matches at 10 bases. Trimming at V came to 10 bases and at J to 1 base, leaving 3 bases not matched to a gene. Germline V gene sequence: CDR1 SNHLY, CDR2 FYNNEI. This CDR3 comprises 14 residues. The chain's CDR3 is CATRDRGNTGELFF. The CDR3 nucleotides are TGTGCCACAAGGGACAGGGGGAACACCGGGGAGCTGTTTTTT.

This clone was found once. This chain links TRBV11-2 with TRBJ2-1; the D gene is possibly TRBD2 (6 bases). The ends were cut back, 6 bases at V and 8 bases at J, with 17 bases in the middle. Germline CDR1 is SGHAT and CDR2 is FQNNGV. CDR3 size: 14 residues. The DNA of the CDR3 is TGTGCCAGCAGTTCTGGGACTCATCCTTATGAGCAGTTCTTC. It is translated as CASSSGTHPYEQFF.

This CDR3 reads CASSLSGRGTYEQYF. The CDR3 DNA follows: TGTGCCAGCAGTTTATCGGGCAGGGGGACCTACGAGCAGTACTTC. The genes are TRBV28 and TRBJ2-7, with 7 nucleotides matching TRBD1. CDR1 MDHEN and CDR2 SYDVKM come from the germline V gene. The CDR3 has 15 residues. V lost 1 base, J lost 2 bases, and 5 bases stayed unmatched.

In nucleotides, the CDR3 is TGTGCCAGCAGTGAATGGACAGGGAACACTGAAGCTTTCTTT. Its protein product is CASSEWTGNTEAFF. The chain combines TRBV6-1 with TRBJ1-1, with TRBD1 matching 7 bases. V dropped 2 bases and J dropped 1; count of bases not matched to a gene: 1. Germline assignment: CDR1 MNHNS and CDR2 SASEGT. The length of the CDR3 is 14 residues.

The chain recombines TRBV7-3 with TRBJ2-1, with D perhaps TRBD2 (5 bases). V lost 0 bases, J lost 7 bases, and 13 bases lay in between. Germline V CDR1 and CDR2: SGHTA, FQGTGA. The CDR3 consists of 15 residues. CDR3 nucleotides: TGTGCCAGCAGCTTAACGTTACGGGGTAGAAATGAGCAGTTCTTC. Its protein product is CASSLTLRGRNEQFF.

The V gene is TRBV7-7, the J gene TRBJ2-1, with D possibly being TRBD2 (6 bases). The CDR3 has 14 residues. From germline, CDR1 is SSHAT and CDR2 FNYEAQ (reference sequence). V was trimmed by 5 bases and J by 7 bases, leaving 15 bases between them. The CDR3 DNA reads TGTGCCAGCAGCCCTGCGGGGATGGGGAATGAGCAGTTCTTC. This gives the protein CASSPAGMGNEQFF. Based on the CDR3 plus reference TRBV7-7 and TRBJ2-1, the full variable domain is GAGVSQSPRYKVTKRGQDVTLRCDPISSHATLYWYQQALGQGPEFLTYFNYEAQPDKSGLPSDRFSAERPEGSISTLTIQRTEQRDSAMYRCASSPAGMGNEQFFGPGTRLTVL.

The chain combines TRBV5-1 with TRBJ2-5; 7 bases match TRBD1. Germline CDR1 is SGHRS and CDR2 is YFSETQ. The CDR3 sequence is 16 residues long. V gave up 3 bases and J gave up 2 bases; unmatched junction bases: 10. DNA of the CDR3: TGCGCCAGCAGCTACCGACAGGGTTTCGGACAAGAGACCCAGTACTTC. It codes for CASSYRQGFGQETQYF. The full variable domain, completed using reference TRBV5-1 and TRBJ2-5, is KAGVTQTPRYLIKTRGQQVTLSCSPISGHRSVSWYQQTPGQGLQFLFEYFSETQRNKGNFPGRFSGRQFSNSRSEMNVSTLELGDSALYLCASSYRQGFGQETQYFGPGTRLLVL.

V and J are TRBV30 and TRBJ2-2, with D possibly matching TRBD2 (5 bases). CDR3 length: 15 residues. The germline V gene encodes CDR1 GTSNPN and CDR2 SVGIG (reference sequence). V was shortened by 2 bases and J by 4 bases, with 14 bases between the two germline ends. CDR3 in amino acids: CAWSRLGMATGELFF. The CDR3 coding sequence is TGTGCCTGGAGTCGGCTCGGGATGGCCACCGGGGAGCTGTTTTTT. Complete variable domain (other parts from reference TRBV30 and TRBJ2-2): SQTIHQWPATLVQPVGSPLSLECTVEGTSNPNLYWYRQAAGRGLQLLFYSVGIGQISSEVPQNLSASRPQDRQFILSSKKLLLSDSGFYLCAWSRLGMATGELFFGEGSRLTVL.

CDR3 sequence: CAWGDLPDQPQHF. CDR3 bases: TGTGCCTGGGGGGACTTACCGGATCAGCCCCAGCATTTT. The rearrangement uses TRBV30 and TRBJ1-5, with D tentatively TRBD1 (5 bases). Trimming left V 5 bases short and J 5 bases short, with 13 bases between. Germline loops: CDR1 GTSNPN, CDR2 SVGIG (reference sequence). This CDR3 has 13 residues.

V gene TRBV6-1 combines with J gene TRBJ2-7; TRBD1 might be the D (6 bases). This CDR3 region has 15 residues. Per germline, CDR1 MNHNS and CDR2 SASEGT. The germline V and J ends were trimmed by 8 bases and 1 base, with 18 bases remaining between them. The CDR3 DNA sequence: TGTGCCAGCGCCAAGATGGGGGCAGATTCCTACGAGCAGTACTTC. It specifies CASAKMGADSYEQYF.

Comment on this clone: This CDR3 is also generated by other DNA sequences in the sample. This chain connects TRBV30 to TRBJ1-5; 7 nucleotides match TRBD1. V lost 3 bases and J lost 5; bases outside the gene matches: 4. The CDR3 contains 13 residues. The V gene's germline CDR1 is GTSNPN and CDR2 SVGIG (reference sequence). The CDR3 reads CAWSLQGYQPQHF. Here the CDR3 DNA reads TGTGCCTGGAGCCTACAGGGGTATCAGCCCCAGCATTTT. Drawing the rest from reference TRBV30 and TRBJ1-5, the complete variable domain is SQTIHQWPATLVQPVGSPLSLECTVEGTSNPNLYWYRQAAGRGLQLLFYSVGIGQISSEVPQNLSASRPQDRQFILSSKKLLLSDSGFYLCAWSLQGYQPQHFGDGTRLSIL.

The chain joins TRBV5-6 to TRBJ2-5; D gene uncertain. Trimming took 3 bases from V and 4 from J, leaving 10 bases between them. Germline lookup yields CDR1 SGHDT and CDR2 YYEEEE. This CDR3 comprises 13 residues. The CDR3 DNA sequence: TGTGCCAGCAGCTCCTCCCCCCCAGAGACCCAGTACTTC. Translation gives CASSSSPPETQYF.

J is TRBJ1-4 and V is TRBV19; the D is unclear. The CDR3 covers 14 residues. The germline V and J ends were trimmed by 8 bases and 2 bases, with 12 bases remaining between them. The germline V gene encodes CDR1 LNHDA and CDR2 SQIVND (reference sequence). The CDR3 DNA reads as TGTGCCAGTTCCTTCAGTTGGACTAATGAAAAACTGTTTTTT. Translating it yields CASSFSWTNEKLFF.

In the case of this clone: One junction end does not reproduce the germline sequence, and a read error may be involved. CDR3 amino acids: CSSNEGGRGPTIEQFF. The CDR3 nucleotides are TGTTCCAGCAACGAGGGCGGGAGGGGCCCTACAATTGAGCAGTTCTTC. The chain employs TRBV7-9 and TRBJ2-1; TRBD2 aligns across 9 bases. Germline CDR1 and CDR2: SEHNR and FQNEAQ (reference sequence). This CDR3 has 16 amino acids.

The chain couples TRBV15 to TRBJ2-3; 7 bases map to TRBD2. J lost 3 bases, V lost 8 bases, and 8 bases had no gene match. Germline V CDR1 and CDR2: LNHNV, YYDKDF (reference sequence). The CDR3 has 14 residues. Here the CDR3 reads CATSTGGGTDTQYF. CDR3 in DNA: TGTGCCACCTCGACGGGGGGTGGGACAGATACGCAGTATTTT. Looking up the rest from reference TRBV15 and TRBJ2-3 gives the full variable domain: DAMVIQNPRYQVTQFGKPVTLSCSQTLNHNVMYWYQQKSSQAPKLLFHYYDKDFNNEADTPDNFQSRRPNTSFCFLDIRSPGLGDTAMYLCATSTGGGTDTQYFGPGTRLTVL.

The CDR3 region is CASSLVSGTGLGGYTF. The CDR3 bases are TGTGCCAGCAGTTTAGTCTCCGGGACAGGACTTGGTGGCTACACCTTC. V is TRBV28 and J is TRBJ1-2; 8 bases line up with TRBD1. J gave up 7 bases and V 2 bases, and 12 bases lay outside the gene matches. This CDR3 is built from 16 residues. Germline V gene lookup returns CDR1 MDHEN and CDR2 SYDVKM.

The rearrangement links TRBV30 to TRBJ1-2; D possibly corresponds to TRBD1 (5 bases). Germline V gene data show CDR1 as GTSNPN and CDR2 as SVGIG (reference sequence). The CDR3 is 12 residues long. With 2 bases removed from V and 2 bases from J, the gap between germline ends came to 6 bases. CDR3 nucleotides: TGTGCCTGGAGTCGACAGAACTATGGCTACACCTTC. Residues: CAWSRQNYGYTF. Looking up the rest from reference TRBV30 and TRBJ1-2 gives the full variable domain: SQTIHQWPATLVQPVGSPLSLECTVEGTSNPNLYWYRQAAGRGLQLLFYSVGIGQISSEVPQNLSASRPQDRQFILSSKKLLLSDSGFYLCAWSRQNYGYTFGSGTRLTVV.

J is TRBJ1-5 and V is TRBV28; D possibly corresponds to TRBD1 (5 bases). Per germline, CDR1 MDHEN and CDR2 SYDVKM. The germline V and J ends were trimmed by 6 bases and 3 bases, with 15 bases remaining between them. The CDR3 sequence is 15 residues long. The CDR3 protein is CASSSPRQPNQPQHF. The CDR3, as DNA: TGTGCCAGCAGCTCTCCACGACAGCCCAATCAGCCCCAGCATTTT.

The gene calls are TRBV6-1 and TRBJ1-3, with a possible D match to TRBD1 (5 bases). V was cut by 2 bases and J by 3 bases, with 11 bases left in between. From germline, CDR1 is MNHNS and CDR2 SASEGT. This CDR3 is built from 15 residues. This CDR3 reads CASSEKGKSGNTIYF. CDR3 sequence (DNA): TGTGCCAGCAGTGAAAAGGGGAAGAGTGGAAACACCATATATTTT.

The rearrangement joins TRBV11-1 to TRBJ2-7; D possibly corresponds to TRBD2 (6 bases). Trimming left V 8 bases short and J 12 bases short, with 23 bases between. Germline assignment: CDR1 SGHAT and CDR2 FQDESV (reference sequence). CDR3 length: 13 residues. This CDR3 reads CASGYRESGVPYF. CDR3 bases: TGTGCCAGCGGTTACCGGGAGAGTGGGGTTCCGTACTTC.

The J gene is TRBJ2-2, the V gene TRBV7-8; no reliable D call. V gave up 4 bases and J gave up 3 bases, with 12 bases separating them. The CDR3 has 15 residues. Germline V CDR1 and CDR2: SGHVS, FQNEAQ. As DNA, the CDR3 is TGTGCCAGCAGCTCACCCCACGAGTACACCGGGGAGCTGTTTTTT. This encodes CASSSPHEYTGELFF.

A single count supports this clone. This chain uses TRBV28 with TRBJ1-2; unclear D gene. V lost 11 bases to trimming and J lost 0 bases, with 13 bases between them. The CDR3 has 13 amino acids. CDR1 MDHEN and CDR2 SYDVKM come from the germline V gene. CDR3 DNA sequence: TGTGCCGGATTCTCGACAACTAACTATGGCTACACCTTC. Protein sequence: CAGFSTTNYGYTF.

The chain has TRBV6-6 and TRBJ1-1; D might be TRBD1 (5 bases). V lost 2 bases and J 1 base, leaving 11 bases between the germline ends. Germline V gives CDR1 MNHNY, CDR2 SVGAGI (reference sequence). The CDR3 is 15 residues long. CDR3 coding DNA: TGTGCCAGCAGTTACGGAGGGGTAGGGAACACTGAAGCTTTCTTT. Amino acids: CASSYGGVGNTEAFF.